The TCR beta chain described here comes from a study of OX40 agonist ivuxolimab in advanced cancers. Sequenced by immunoSEQ multiplex PCR; TCRdb stores in-frame clones only, minus some. The sample lists tens of thousands of clones; about 85% were seen once. Germline CDR1 and CDR2: SGHVS and FQNEAQ. The length of the CDR3 is 15 residues. V gave up 5 bases and J gave up 5 bases; unmatched junction bases: 5. The chain couples TRBV7-8 to TRBJ2-7; 14 bases align to TRBD2. The receptor was derived from an adult with an advanced solid tumor such as melanoma, head and neck, liver or kidney cancer. This material consisted of CD4+ or CD8+ T cells sorted from blood, taken in a trial of the OX40 agonist ivuxolimab. The chain's CDR3 is CASSPGTSGSNEQYF. CDR3 coding DNA: TGTGCCAGCAGCCCTGGGACTAGCGGGAGCAACGAGCAGTACTTC.